The T cell receptor beta chain under discussion was sequenced for a study of T cell repertoires in cytomegalovirus infection. Study-wide results and caveats: Totalled public TCR beta family frequency picked out people who carried CMV plus the relevant HLA.

TCRdb reprocessed the reads with MiXCR, giving one entry per CDR3 protein. This sample has 480,000 or so distinct CDR3 sequences, with approximately 11% found just once. Germline values: CDR1 SGHTA, CDR2 FQGNSA. The V and J ends lost 2 bases and 1 base respectively, with 8 bases between them. The CDR3 extends over 14 amino acids. This clonotype was detected ten times or more. Its target is unknown. The chain uses TRBV7-2 and TRBJ1-1; D may be TRBD1 (5 bases). Sequencing input: PBMCs. The receptor was derived from a human donor in good health (CMV status not recorded). Some clones in this sample may be carry-over from other donors' samples. CDR3 sequence reads: CASSLKTGNTEAFF. Here the CDR3 DNA reads TGTGCCAGCAGCTTAAAAACAGGGAACACTGAAGCTTTCTTT.